This TCR beta chain was captured in a study of blood T cell repertoires in COVID-19. Looking at the study overall: Material from acute and convalescent COVID-19 was sourced from the United States, Italy and Spain.

In the original processing: Counts of nucleated cells, estimated from reference gene primer amplification, were obtained. Data came from immunoSEQ multiplex PCR; TCRdb stores just in-frame clones and leaves some out. V and J calls and clone size come straight from that table; D and trimming were deduced from the DNA. The sample has roughly 30,000 clones; approximately 92% are singletons. CDR3 size: 14 residues. The germline V gene encodes CDR1 MDHEN and CDR2 SYDVKM. The V and J ends lost 4 bases and 4 bases respectively, with 10 bases between them. The TCR was taken from a human donor with acute or convalescent COVID-19. The donor label of this sample is uncertain. Sequenced: peripheral blood. The chain is built from TRBV28 and TRBJ2-2, with D possibly matching TRBD1 (5 bases). In nucleotides, the CDR3 is TGTGCCAGCAGTTCGAGCCAGGGCACCGGGGAGCTGTTTTTT. Translating it yields CASSSSQGTGELFF.